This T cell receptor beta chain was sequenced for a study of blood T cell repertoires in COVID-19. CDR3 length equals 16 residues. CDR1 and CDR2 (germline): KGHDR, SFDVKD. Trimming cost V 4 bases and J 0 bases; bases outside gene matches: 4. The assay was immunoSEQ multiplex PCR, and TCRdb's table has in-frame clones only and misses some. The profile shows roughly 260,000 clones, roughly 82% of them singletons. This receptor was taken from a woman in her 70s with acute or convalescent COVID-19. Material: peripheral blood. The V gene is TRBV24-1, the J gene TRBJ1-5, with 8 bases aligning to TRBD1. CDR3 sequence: CATSDRQGSSNQPQHF. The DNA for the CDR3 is TGTGCCACCAGTGACCGACAGGGGTCTAGCAATCAGCCCCAGCATTTT.